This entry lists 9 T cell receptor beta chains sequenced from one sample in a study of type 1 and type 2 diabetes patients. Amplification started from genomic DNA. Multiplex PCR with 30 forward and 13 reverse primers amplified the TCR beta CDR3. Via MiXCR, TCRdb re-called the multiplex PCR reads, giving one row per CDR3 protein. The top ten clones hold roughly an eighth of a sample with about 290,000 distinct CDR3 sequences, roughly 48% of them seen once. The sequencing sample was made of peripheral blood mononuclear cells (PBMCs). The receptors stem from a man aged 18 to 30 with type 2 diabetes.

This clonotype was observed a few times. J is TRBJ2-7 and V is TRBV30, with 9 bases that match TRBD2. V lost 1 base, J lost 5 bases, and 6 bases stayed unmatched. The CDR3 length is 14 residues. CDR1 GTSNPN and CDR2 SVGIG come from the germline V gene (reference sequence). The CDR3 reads CAWSAGSGSHEQYF. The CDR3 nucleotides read TGTGCCTGGAGTGCAGGTAGCGGGAGTCACGAGCAGTACTTC.

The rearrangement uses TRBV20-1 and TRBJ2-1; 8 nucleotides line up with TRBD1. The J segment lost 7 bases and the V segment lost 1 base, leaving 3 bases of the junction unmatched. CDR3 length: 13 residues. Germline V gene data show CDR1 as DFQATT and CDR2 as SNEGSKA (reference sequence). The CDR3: CSARGNRGNEQFF. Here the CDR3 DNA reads TGCAGTGCTAGAGGAAACAGGGGGAATGAGCAGTTCTTC.

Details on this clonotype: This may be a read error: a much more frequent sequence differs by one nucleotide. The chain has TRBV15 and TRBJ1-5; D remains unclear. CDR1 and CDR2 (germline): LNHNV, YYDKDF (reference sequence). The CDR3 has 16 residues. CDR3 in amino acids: CATSPTVGGKDQPRHF. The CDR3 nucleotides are TGTGCCACCAGCCCCACGGTAGGAGGGAAGGATCAGCCCCGGCATTTT.

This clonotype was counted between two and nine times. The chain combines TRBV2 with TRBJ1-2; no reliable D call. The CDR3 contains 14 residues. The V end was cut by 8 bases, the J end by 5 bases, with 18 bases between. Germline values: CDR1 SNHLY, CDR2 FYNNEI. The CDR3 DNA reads TGTGCCAGCGGGAATGCAGGATGGTTTTATGGCTACACCTTC. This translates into CASGNAGWFYGYTF.

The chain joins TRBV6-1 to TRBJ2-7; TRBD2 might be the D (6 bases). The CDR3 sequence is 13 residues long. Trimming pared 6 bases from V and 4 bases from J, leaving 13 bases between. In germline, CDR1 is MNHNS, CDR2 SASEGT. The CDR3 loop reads CASRDGTYYEQYF. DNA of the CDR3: TGTGCCAGCAGGGACGGGACTTATTACGAGCAGTACTTC.

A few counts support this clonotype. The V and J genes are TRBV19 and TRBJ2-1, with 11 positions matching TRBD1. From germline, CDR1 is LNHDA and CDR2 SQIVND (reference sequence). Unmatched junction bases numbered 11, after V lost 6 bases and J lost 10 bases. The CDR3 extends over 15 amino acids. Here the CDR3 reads CASSKSGTGGWEQFF. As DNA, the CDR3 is TGTGCCAGTAGCAAATCCGGGACAGGGGGGTGGGAGCAGTTCTTC.

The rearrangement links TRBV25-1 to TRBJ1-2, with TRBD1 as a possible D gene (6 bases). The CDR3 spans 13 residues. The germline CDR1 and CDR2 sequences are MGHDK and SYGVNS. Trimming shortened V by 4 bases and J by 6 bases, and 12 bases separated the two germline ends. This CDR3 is CASSALGGHGYTF. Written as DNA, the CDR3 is TGTGCCAGCAGTGCCCTTGGGGGGCATGGCTACACCTTC.

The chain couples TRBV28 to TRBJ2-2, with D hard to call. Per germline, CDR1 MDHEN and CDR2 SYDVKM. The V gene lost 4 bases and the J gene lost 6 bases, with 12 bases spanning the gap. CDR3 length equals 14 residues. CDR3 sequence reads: CASSSRTRSGELFF. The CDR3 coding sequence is TGTGCCAGCAGTTCCCGGACCCGCTCCGGGGAGCTGTTTTTT.

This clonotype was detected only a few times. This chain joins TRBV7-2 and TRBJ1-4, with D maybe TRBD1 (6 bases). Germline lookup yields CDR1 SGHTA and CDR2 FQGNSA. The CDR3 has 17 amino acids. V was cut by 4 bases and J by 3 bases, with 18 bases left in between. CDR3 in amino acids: CASSSGIGRGANEKLFF. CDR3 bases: TGTGCCAGCAGCTCGGGGATCGGTAGGGGGGCTAATGAAAAACTGTTTTTT.